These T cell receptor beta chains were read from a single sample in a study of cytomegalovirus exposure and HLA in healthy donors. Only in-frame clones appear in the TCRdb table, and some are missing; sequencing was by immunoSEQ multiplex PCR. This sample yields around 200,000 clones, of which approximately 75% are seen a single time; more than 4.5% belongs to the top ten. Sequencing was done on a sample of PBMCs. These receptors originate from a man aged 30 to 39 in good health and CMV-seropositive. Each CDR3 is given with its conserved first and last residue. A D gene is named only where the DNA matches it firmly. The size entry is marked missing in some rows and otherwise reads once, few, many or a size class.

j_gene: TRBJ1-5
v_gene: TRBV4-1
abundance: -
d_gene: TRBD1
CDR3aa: CASSQEGQVDQPQHF
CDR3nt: TGCGCCAGCAGCCAAGAGGGACAGGTGGATCAGCCCCAGCATTTT

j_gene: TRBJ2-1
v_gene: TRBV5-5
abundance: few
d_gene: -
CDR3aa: CASSQAYEQFF
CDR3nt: TGTGCCAGCAGCCAGGCATATGAGCAGTTCTTC

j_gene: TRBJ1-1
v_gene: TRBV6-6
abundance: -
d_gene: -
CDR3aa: CASSFQGGSEAFF
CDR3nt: TGTGCCAGCAGTTTTCAGGGTGGCTCTGAAGCTTTCTTT

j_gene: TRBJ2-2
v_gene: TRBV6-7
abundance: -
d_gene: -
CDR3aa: CASSSPLAPRAGELFF
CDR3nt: TGTGCCAGCAGTTCCCCGCTAGCCCCGCGGGCCGGGGAGCTGTTTTTT

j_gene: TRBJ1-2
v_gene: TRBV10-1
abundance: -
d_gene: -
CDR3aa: CASSERPEVVVGYTF
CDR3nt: TGCGCCAGCAGTGAGAGACCGGAGGTTGTAGTTGGCTACACCTTC

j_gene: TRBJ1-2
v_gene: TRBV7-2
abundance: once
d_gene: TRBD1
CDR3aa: CASSVGQGPWDTF
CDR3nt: TGTGCCAGCAGCGTTGGACAGGGCCCTTGGGACACCTTC

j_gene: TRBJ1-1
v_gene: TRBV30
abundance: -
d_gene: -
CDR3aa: CAWSRGGTEAFF
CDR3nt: TGTGCCTGGAGTCGCGGGGGCACTGAAGCTTTCTTT

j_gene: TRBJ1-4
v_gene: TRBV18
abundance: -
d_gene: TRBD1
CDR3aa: CASSRQGRPSNEKLFF
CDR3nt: TGTGCCAGCTCTCGACAGGGGAGGCCTTCTAATGAAAAACTGTTTTTT

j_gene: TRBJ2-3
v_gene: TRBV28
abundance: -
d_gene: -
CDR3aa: CASSLSGATDTQYF
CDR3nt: TGTGCCAGCAGTTTGAGCGGAGCCACAGATACGCAGTATTTT

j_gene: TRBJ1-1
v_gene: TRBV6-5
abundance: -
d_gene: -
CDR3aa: CASSYRAVNTEAFF
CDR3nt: TGTGCCAGCAGTTACCGAGCCGTGAACACTGAAGCTTTCTTT

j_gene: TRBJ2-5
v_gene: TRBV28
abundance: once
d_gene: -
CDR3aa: CASSTQETQYF
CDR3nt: TGTGCCAGCTCTACCCAAGAGACCCAGTACTTC

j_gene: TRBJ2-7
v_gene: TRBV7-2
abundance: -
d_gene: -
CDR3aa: CASSLGPGEQYF
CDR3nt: TGTGCCAGCAGCTTGGGGCCGGGCGAGCAGTACTTC

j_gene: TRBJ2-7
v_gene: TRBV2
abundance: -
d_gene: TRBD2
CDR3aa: CASSVSRGGVQDEQYF
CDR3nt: TGTGCCAGCAGTGTATCCCGCGGGGGGGTCCAGGACGAGCAGTACTTC

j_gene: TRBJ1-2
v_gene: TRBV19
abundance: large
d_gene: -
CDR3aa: CASSINRDGYTF
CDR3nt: TGTGCCAGTAGTATAAACCGAGATGGCTACACCTTC

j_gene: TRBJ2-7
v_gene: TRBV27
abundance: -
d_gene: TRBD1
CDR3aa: CASSFQEQGIYEQYF
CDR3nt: TGTGCCAGCAGTTTTCAGGAACAGGGGATTTACGAGCAGTACTTC

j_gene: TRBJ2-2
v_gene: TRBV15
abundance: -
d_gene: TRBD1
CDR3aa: CATSIRQGVGGELFF
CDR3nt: TGTGCCACCAGCATAAGACAGGGGGTTGGCGGGGAGCTGTTTTTT

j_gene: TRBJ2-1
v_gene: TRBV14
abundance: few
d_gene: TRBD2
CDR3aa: CASSQDLLAGGSYNEQFF
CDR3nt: TGTGCCAGCAGCCAAGATCTCTTAGCGGGAGGCTCCTACAATGAGCAGTTCTTC

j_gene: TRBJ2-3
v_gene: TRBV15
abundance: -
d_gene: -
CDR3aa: CATSRPGEGADTQYF
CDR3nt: TGTGCCACCAGCAGACCGGGGGAGGGGGCAGATACGCAGTATTTT

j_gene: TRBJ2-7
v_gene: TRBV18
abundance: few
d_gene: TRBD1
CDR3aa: CASSRGGPVTEQYF
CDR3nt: TGTGCCAGCTCACGAGGGGGCCCTGTAACCGAGCAGTACTTC

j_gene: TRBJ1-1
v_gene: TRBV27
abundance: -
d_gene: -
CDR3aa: CASSTPGRSGAFF
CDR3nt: TGTGCCAGCAGTACCCCGGGTCGGTCCGGGGCTTTCTTT

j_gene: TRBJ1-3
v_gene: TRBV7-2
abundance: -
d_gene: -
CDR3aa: CASSLATSSGNTIYF
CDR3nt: TGTGCCAGCAGCTTAGCCACATCCTCGGGAAACACCATATATTTT

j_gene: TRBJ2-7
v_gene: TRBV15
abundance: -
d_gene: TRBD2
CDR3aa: CATSREHPAGAEPEQYF
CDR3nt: TGTGCCACCAGCAGAGAGCACCCCGCGGGAGCTGAACCCGAGCAGTACTTC

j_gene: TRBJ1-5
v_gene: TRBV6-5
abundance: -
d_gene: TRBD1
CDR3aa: CASSYSWGTGDQPQHF
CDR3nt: TGTGCCAGCAGTTACTCGTGGGGGACAGGGGATCAGCCCCAGCATTTT

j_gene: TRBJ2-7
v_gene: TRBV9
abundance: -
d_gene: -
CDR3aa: CASSVGGVSAYEQYF
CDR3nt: TGTGCCAGCAGCGTAGGGGGGGTCTCCGCCTACGAGCAGTACTTC

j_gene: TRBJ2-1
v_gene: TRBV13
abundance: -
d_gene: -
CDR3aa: CASSLVSGGPAGQQFF
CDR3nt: TGTGCCAGCAGCTTAGTGTCCGGGGGGCCCGCCGGGCAGCAGTTCTTC

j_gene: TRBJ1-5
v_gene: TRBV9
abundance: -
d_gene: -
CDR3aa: CASSVEGGGPQHF
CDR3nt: TGTGCCAGCAGCGTCGAAGGAGGAGGGCCCCAGCATTTT

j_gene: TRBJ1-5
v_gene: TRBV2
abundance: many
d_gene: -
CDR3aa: CASNPTGRNQPQHF
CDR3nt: TGTGCCAGCAATCCTACAGGGCGCAATCAGCCCCAGCATTTT

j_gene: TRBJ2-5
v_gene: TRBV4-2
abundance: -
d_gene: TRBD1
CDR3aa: CASSPPGQASQETQYF
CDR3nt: TGTGCCAGCAGCCCCCCCGGACAGGCGTCTCAAGAGACCCAGTACTTC

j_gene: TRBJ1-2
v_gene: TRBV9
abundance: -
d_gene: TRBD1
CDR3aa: CASTRQGDYGYTF
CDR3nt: TGTGCCAGCACCCGACAGGGTGACTATGGCTACACCTTC

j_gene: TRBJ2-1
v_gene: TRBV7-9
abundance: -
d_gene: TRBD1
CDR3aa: CASSWDSYNEQFF
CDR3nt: TGTGCCAGCAGCTGGGACAGTTACAATGAGCAGTTCTTC

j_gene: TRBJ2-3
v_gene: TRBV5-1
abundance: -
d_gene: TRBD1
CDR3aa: CASSLGTGKSDTRYF
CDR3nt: TGCGCCAGCAGCTTAGGGACAGGGAAGTCAGATACGCGGTATTTT

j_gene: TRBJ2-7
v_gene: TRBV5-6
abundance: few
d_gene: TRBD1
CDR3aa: CASSLAGTGRAGGYEQYF
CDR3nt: TGTGCCAGCAGCTTGGCCGGGACAGGGAGGGCGGGCGGCTACGAGCAGTACTTC

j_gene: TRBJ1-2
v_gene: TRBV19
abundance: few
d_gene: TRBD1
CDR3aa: CASTLRGGVRDYGYTF
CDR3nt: TGTGCCAGTACTCTAAGAGGGGGCGTTCGGGACTATGGCTACACCTTC

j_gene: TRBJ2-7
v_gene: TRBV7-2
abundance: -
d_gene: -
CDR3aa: CASSSPLTAYEQYF
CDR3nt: TGTGCCAGCAGCTCCCCACTGACAGCTTACGAGCAGTACTTC

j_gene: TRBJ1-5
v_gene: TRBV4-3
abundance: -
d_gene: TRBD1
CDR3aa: CASSRGQGESQPQHF
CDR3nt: TGCGCCAGCAGCCGAGGACAGGGGGAGAGTCAGCCCCAGCATTTT

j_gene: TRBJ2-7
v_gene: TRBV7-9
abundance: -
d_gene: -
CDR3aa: CASSPPGREQYF
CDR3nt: TGTGCCAGCAGCCCCCCCGGTCGCGAGCAGTACTTC

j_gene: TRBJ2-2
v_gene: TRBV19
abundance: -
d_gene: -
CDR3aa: CASRPAGNTGELFF
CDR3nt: TGTGCCAGTAGGCCGGCGGGTAACACCGGGGAGCTGTTTTTT

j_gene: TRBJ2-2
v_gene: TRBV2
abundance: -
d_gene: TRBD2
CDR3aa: CASRDRTSGGLNTGELFF
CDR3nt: TGTGCCAGCAGGGATCGGACTAGCGGAGGGTTGAACACCGGGGAGCTGTTTTTT

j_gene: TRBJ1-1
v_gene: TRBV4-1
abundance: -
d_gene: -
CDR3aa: CASSHAGVRTEAFF
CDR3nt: TGCGCCAGCAGCCACGCAGGGGTTCGGACTGAAGCTTTCTTT

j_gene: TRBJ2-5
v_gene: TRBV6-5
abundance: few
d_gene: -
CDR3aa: CASSARQTETQYF
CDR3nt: TGTGCCAGCAGTGCTCGACAGACAGAGACCCAGTACTTC